The clone carrying this T cell receptor (beta chain) appeared many times. The data belong to a study of early T cells in non-severe SARS-CoV-2 infection. The V and J ends lost 6 bases and 5 bases, in that order; junction bases with no gene match: 7. CDR3 length: 14 residues. CDR1 and CDR2 from the germline V gene are MDHEN and SYDVKM. A single record per CDR3 protein comes from TCRdb applying MiXCR to the 5' RACE reads. Seen here are roughly 43,000 distinct CDR3 sequences, over 5% observed once, and the top ten hold 5.4%. This receptor was taken from an adult who was a healthcare worker with PCR-confirmed SARS-CoV-2 infection or an uninfected control (not recorded which). This specimen consisted of whole blood, obtained at baseline. The rearrangement links TRBV28 to TRBJ2-7; 10 bases map to TRBD1. CDR3 in amino acids: CASRETGGKNEQYF. CDR3 in DNA: TGTGCCAGCAGGGAGACAGGGGGCAAGAACGAGCAGTACTTC.